These T cell receptor beta chains were read from a single sample in a study of prognosis after radiotherapy for stage I lung cancer. TCRdb called the multiplex PCR reads again in MiXCR, with one record for every CDR3 protein. The table shows around 30,000 distinct CDR3 sequences, with nearly 35% occurring only once. The material sequenced was PBMCs, taken before or after stereotactic body radiation therapy (not recorded which). All receptors come from a donor over 45 with non-small cell lung cancer. The CDR3 runs from the conserved cysteine through the conserved F or W. D genes are given only for firm matches. Size values are once, few and many counts, or a class for expanded clones, and some rows have none.

j_call: TRBJ2-3
d_call: NA
clone_size: many
v_call: TRBV9
cdr3_aa: CASSVDRITSTDTQYF
cdr3_nt: TGTGCCAGCAGCGTAGATCGGATAACTAGCACAGATACGCAGTATTTT

j_call: TRBJ2-7
d_call: NA
clone_size: many
v_call: TRBV5-8
cdr3_aa: CASSLAGWGSYEQYF
cdr3_nt: TGTGCCAGCAGCTTGGCCGGGTGGGGGTCCTACGAGCAGTACTTC

j_call: TRBJ2-2
d_call: TRBD2
clone_size: many
v_call: TRBV2
cdr3_aa: CASSEPAGGSSGELFF
cdr3_nt: TGTGCCAGCAGTGAACCGGCGGGAGGGTCGTCCGGGGAGCTGTTTTTT

j_call: TRBJ1-2
d_call: NA
clone_size: many
v_call: TRBV12-3/TRBV12-4
cdr3_aa: CASRKKRTGANYGYTF
cdr3_nt: TGTGCCAGCAGAAAAAAACGTACGGGGGCCAACTATGGCTACACCTTC

j_call: TRBJ2-3
d_call: TRBD2
clone_size: many
v_call: TRBV20-1
cdr3_aa: CSSGSGRGGDTQYF
cdr3_nt: TGCAGCTCGGGGAGCGGGAGAGGGGGAGATACGCAGTATTTT

j_call: TRBJ1-2
d_call: NA
clone_size: once
v_call: TRBV6-2/TRBV6-3
cdr3_aa: CASSEDPRTGYTF
cdr3_nt: TGTGCCAGCAGTGAAGATCCTCGGACGGGCTACACCTTC

j_call: TRBJ2-7
d_call: NA
clone_size: NA
v_call: TRBV5-4
cdr3_aa: CASSPGGDRSLWEQYF
cdr3_nt: TGTGCCAGCAGCCCGGGGGGAGACAGGTCGCTTTGGGAGCAGTACTTC

j_call: TRBJ1-2
d_call: TRBD1
clone_size: NA
v_call: TRBV20-1
cdr3_aa: CSARDGDRGRGYTF
cdr3_nt: TGCAGTGCTAGAGATGGGGACAGGGGCCGAGGCTACACCTTC

j_call: TRBJ2-5
d_call: NA
clone_size: many
v_call: TRBV12-3/TRBV12-4
cdr3_aa: CASRPEEETQYF
cdr3_nt: TGTGCCAGCAGGCCGGAGGAGGAGACCCAGTACTTC

j_call: TRBJ2-3
d_call: NA
clone_size: NA
v_call: TRBV7-9
cdr3_aa: CASSLPSAYTQYF
cdr3_nt: TGTGCCAGCAGCTTACCTTCGGCGTATACGCAGTATTTT

j_call: TRBJ1-1
d_call: NA
clone_size: NA
v_call: TRBV28
cdr3_aa: CASSLGDYGAFF
cdr3_nt: TGTGCCAGCAGTTTAGGGGACTATGGAGCTTTCTTT

j_call: TRBJ2-2
d_call: NA
clone_size: medium-sized
v_call: TRBV20-1
cdr3_aa: CSATGTSNTNTGELFF
cdr3_nt: TGCAGTGCTACGGGGACCTCCAATACGAACACCGGGGAGCTGTTTTTT

j_call: TRBJ1-2
d_call: NA
clone_size: many
v_call: TRBV11-3
cdr3_aa: CASSPRAGQDYGYTF
cdr3_nt: TGTGCCAGCAGCCCCCGGGCAGGGCAGGACTATGGCTACACCTTC

j_call: TRBJ2-1
d_call: NA
clone_size: many
v_call: TRBV20-1
cdr3_aa: CSARDESTPSYNEQFF
cdr3_nt: TGCAGTGCTAGAGATGAGTCCACACCCTCCTACAATGAGCAGTTCTTC

j_call: TRBJ2-5
d_call: TRBD1
clone_size: many
v_call: TRBV2
cdr3_aa: CAGGQGGGETQYF
cdr3_nt: TGTGCCGGTGGACAGGGCGGCGGAGAGACCCAGTACTTC

j_call: TRBJ2-7
d_call: TRBD1
clone_size: NA
v_call: TRBV6-1
cdr3_aa: CASSERRGQGYIYEQYF
cdr3_nt: TGTGCCAGCAGTGAGCGGCGAGGACAGGGCTATATCTACGAGCAGTACTTC

j_call: TRBJ2-5
d_call: NA
clone_size: many
v_call: TRBV5-1
cdr3_aa: CASSLAGETQYF
cdr3_nt: TGCGCCAGCAGCTTGGCCGGAGAGACCCAGTACTTC

j_call: TRBJ2-7
d_call: NA
clone_size: many
v_call: TRBV13
cdr3_aa: CASSPGISGFYEQYF
cdr3_nt: TGTGCCAGCAGCCCCGGTATAAGCGGATTCTACGAGCAGTACTTC

j_call: TRBJ2-2
d_call: NA
clone_size: many
v_call: TRBV6-2/TRBV6-3
cdr3_aa: CASSYNDPDTGELFF
cdr3_nt: TGTGCCAGCAGTTACAACGACCCAGACACCGGGGAGCTGTTTTTT

j_call: TRBJ2-2
d_call: NA
clone_size: many
v_call: TRBV2
cdr3_aa: CASSEFGDIDTGELFF
cdr3_nt: TGTGCCAGCAGTGAATTTGGTGACATAGACACCGGGGAGCTGTTTTTT

j_call: TRBJ1-3
d_call: NA
clone_size: many
v_call: TRBV5-8
cdr3_aa: CASSFEWGQGNTIYF
cdr3_nt: TGTGCCAGCAGCTTTGAATGGGGGCAAGGAAACACCATATATTTT

j_call: TRBJ2-1
d_call: NA
clone_size: NA
v_call: TRBV7-9
cdr3_aa: CASSLTDIYNEQFF
cdr3_nt: TGTGCCAGCAGCTTGACGGACATCTACAATGAGCAGTTCTTC

j_call: TRBJ2-2
d_call: NA
clone_size: many
v_call: TRBV7-9
cdr3_aa: CASSLSPGTLNTGELFF
cdr3_nt: TGTGCCAGCAGCCTCTCCCCCGGGACGTTAAACACCGGGGAGCTGTTTTTT

j_call: TRBJ2-5
d_call: TRBD1
clone_size: many
v_call: TRBV12-5
cdr3_aa: CASGLGTDTFGETQYF
cdr3_nt: TGTGCTAGTGGTTTAGGGACAGACACTTTTGGAGAGACCCAGTACTTC

j_call: TRBJ1-2
d_call: NA
clone_size: many
v_call: TRBV2
cdr3_aa: CASVWGVLGYTF
cdr3_nt: TGTGCCAGCGTATGGGGGGTTTTAGGCTACACCTTC

j_call: TRBJ1-5
d_call: NA
clone_size: many
v_call: TRBV6-1
cdr3_aa: CASSRTGSNQPQHF
cdr3_nt: TGTGCCAGCAGTCGAACAGGGTCAAATCAGCCCCAGCATTTT

j_call: TRBJ1-5
d_call: NA
clone_size: many
v_call: TRBV12-3/TRBV12-4
cdr3_aa: CASSFGGQSNQPQHF
cdr3_nt: TGTGCCAGCAGTTTCGGAGGACAGAGCAATCAGCCCCAGCATTTT

j_call: TRBJ1-4
d_call: NA
clone_size: many
v_call: TRBV30
cdr3_aa: CARRGWGNEKLFF
cdr3_nt: TGTGCCCGCCGGGGTTGGGGTAATGAAAAACTGTTTTTT

j_call: TRBJ2-7
d_call: TRBD2
clone_size: once
v_call: TRBV6-2/TRBV6-3
cdr3_aa: CASRRTGGVAYEQYF
cdr3_nt: TGTGCCAGCCGTCGTACCGGGGGGGTCGCCTACGAGCAGTACTTC

j_call: TRBJ1-6
d_call: NA
clone_size: NA
v_call: TRBV6-2/TRBV6-3
cdr3_aa: CASSEGPQWDNSPLHF
cdr3_nt: TGTGCCAGCAGTGAGGGTCCGCAGTGGGATAATTCACCCCTCCACTTT

j_call: TRBJ1-5
d_call: NA
clone_size: many
v_call: TRBV30
cdr3_aa: CAWSDVDSFKSNQPQHF
cdr3_nt: TGTGCCTGGAGTGATGTTGACAGCTTCAAAAGCAATCAGCCCCAGCATTTT

j_call: TRBJ2-5
d_call: TRBD2
clone_size: many
v_call: TRBV19
cdr3_aa: CASSIRTSGQETQYF
cdr3_nt: TGTGCCAGTAGTATCCGGACTAGCGGCCAAGAGACCCAGTACTTC

j_call: TRBJ2-1
d_call: NA
clone_size: NA
v_call: TRBV6-1
cdr3_aa: CASSENQDYNEQFF
cdr3_nt: TGTGCCAGCAGTGAAAACCAGGATTACAATGAGCAGTTCTTC

j_call: TRBJ1-3
d_call: NA
clone_size: many
v_call: TRBV20-1
cdr3_aa: CSAPAGNTIYF
cdr3_nt: TGCAGTGCCCCCGCAGGAAACACCATATATTTT

j_call: TRBJ2-1
d_call: TRBD2
clone_size: medium-sized
v_call: TRBV9
cdr3_aa: CASSSRTSGTANEQFF
cdr3_nt: TGTGCCAGCAGTTCCCGGACTAGCGGAACTGCGAATGAGCAGTTCTTC

j_call: TRBJ1-2
d_call: NA
clone_size: medium-sized
v_call: TRBV6-1
cdr3_aa: CASSEGRMGTSYGYTF
cdr3_nt: TGTGCCAGCAGTGAAGGGAGAATGGGGACGAGCTATGGCTACACCTTC

j_call: TRBJ2-7
d_call: TRBD1
clone_size: NA
v_call: TRBV6-1
cdr3_aa: CASTSPTGAVEQYF
cdr3_nt: TGTGCCAGCACGTCCCCGACAGGGGCGGTCGAGCAGTACTTC

j_call: TRBJ2-2
d_call: TRBD2
clone_size: NA
v_call: TRBV6-1
cdr3_aa: CASSDLSGGGFRPGDLFF
cdr3_nt: TGTGCCAGCAGTGACCTTAGCGGGGGGGGTTTTAGGCCCGGGGATCTGTTTTTT

j_call: TRBJ1-1
d_call: NA
clone_size: NA
v_call: TRBV24-1
cdr3_aa: CATSDLRYRERMNTEAFF
cdr3_nt: TGTGCCACCAGTGATTTGAGGTACAGAGAGAGAATGAACACTGAAGCTTTCTTT

j_call: TRBJ1-5
d_call: TRBD1
clone_size: many
v_call: TRBV7-2
cdr3_aa: CASSTRTGLWNQPQHF
cdr3_nt: TGTGCCAGCAGCACGAGGACAGGATTATGGAATCAGCCCCAGCATTTT

j_call: TRBJ1-6
d_call: NA
clone_size: NA
v_call: TRBV6-2/TRBV6-3
cdr3_aa: CASRYEGLGNSPLHF
cdr3_nt: TGTGCCAGCCGCTATGAGGGGTTGGGGAATTCACCCCTCCACTTT

j_call: TRBJ2-5
d_call: NA
clone_size: NA
v_call: TRBV25-1
cdr3_aa: CASSGLTAQETQYF
cdr3_nt: TGTGCCAGCAGTGGTCTGACAGCACAAGAGACCCAGTACTTC

j_call: TRBJ2-2
d_call: TRBD1
clone_size: many
v_call: TRBV7-3
cdr3_aa: CASSLDRGPGELFF
cdr3_nt: TGTGCCAGCAGCTTAGACAGGGGCCCCGGGGAGCTGTTTTTT

j_call: TRBJ2-5
d_call: TRBD1
clone_size: many
v_call: TRBV9
cdr3_aa: CASSTGTVLQETQYF
cdr3_nt: TGTGCCAGCTCAACAGGGACAGTGCTTCAAGAGACCCAGTACTTC

j_call: TRBJ2-1
d_call: TRBD2
clone_size: many
v_call: TRBV30
cdr3_aa: CAWRKPGTSGGGVQFF
cdr3_nt: TGTGCCTGGAGAAAACCCGGGACTAGCGGGGGGGGAGTGCAGTTCTTC

j_call: TRBJ1-6
d_call: TRBD1
clone_size: medium-sized
v_call: TRBV6-1
cdr3_aa: CASRGQVGNSPLHF
cdr3_nt: TGTGCCAGCAGGGGACAGGTCGGGAATTCACCCCTCCACTTT

j_call: TRBJ1-2
d_call: NA
clone_size: NA
v_call: TRBV28
cdr3_aa: CASIPGGDNGYTF
cdr3_nt: TGTGCCAGCATCCCAGGAGGGGACAATGGCTACACCTTC

j_call: TRBJ2-5
d_call: TRBD1
clone_size: many
v_call: TRBV19
cdr3_aa: CASMETGAYQETQYF
cdr3_nt: TGTGCCAGTATGGAGACAGGGGCATACCAAGAGACCCAGTACTTC

j_call: TRBJ2-7
d_call: NA
clone_size: NA
v_call: TRBV6-2/TRBV6-3
cdr3_aa: CASIKDRSLSYEQYF
cdr3_nt: TGTGCCAGCATAAAAGACAGGTCCCTCTCCTACGAGCAGTACTTC

j_call: TRBJ2-7
d_call: TRBD2
clone_size: NA
v_call: TRBV6-2/TRBV6-3
cdr3_aa: CASSGGLAPYEQYF
cdr3_nt: TGTGCCAGCAGTGGGGGACTAGCGCCCTACGAGCAGTACTTC

j_call: TRBJ2-1
d_call: TRBD1
clone_size: many
v_call: TRBV12-3/TRBV12-4
cdr3_aa: CASSYDRDRASYNEQFF
cdr3_nt: TGTGCCAGCAGTTACGACCGGGACAGGGCTTCCTACAATGAGCAGTTCTTC